This TCR beta chain was captured by sequencing in a study of T cell responses to AZD1222 COVID-19 vaccine. Study summary: Second-dose schedules of about 4 or about 12 weeks were combined. Study findings and constraints: Regions 160-218 and 743-854 dominated among vaccine-associated CD4 TCRs spanning spike. Spike-specific TCRs gained breadth and depth after people received two AZD1222 doses. Donors in the cohort were predominantly white British and more often female, and clonal diversity was possibly underestimated.

Note on this clone: The antigen is undetermined.

TCRdb's copy holds only in-frame clones and misses some; the assay was immunoSEQ multiplex PCR. The sample holds 100,000 to 120,000 clones, nearly 90% seen once. Germline CDR1 and CDR2: LGHDT and YNNKEL (reference sequence). The CDR3 has 13 residues. V gave up 0 bases and J gave up 15 bases; unmatched junction bases: 6. Sequenced here: peripheral blood, sampled on day 0 of AZD1222 vaccination. The receptor's source is an adult in good health. The rearrangement uses TRBV3-1 (or the pseudogene TRBV3-2) and TRBJ1-5, with 9 bases aligning to TRBD1. The CDR3 here is CASSQDLGQGLHF. The CDR3 nucleotides read TGTGCCAGCAGCCAAGACCTTGGACAGGGGCTGCATTTT.